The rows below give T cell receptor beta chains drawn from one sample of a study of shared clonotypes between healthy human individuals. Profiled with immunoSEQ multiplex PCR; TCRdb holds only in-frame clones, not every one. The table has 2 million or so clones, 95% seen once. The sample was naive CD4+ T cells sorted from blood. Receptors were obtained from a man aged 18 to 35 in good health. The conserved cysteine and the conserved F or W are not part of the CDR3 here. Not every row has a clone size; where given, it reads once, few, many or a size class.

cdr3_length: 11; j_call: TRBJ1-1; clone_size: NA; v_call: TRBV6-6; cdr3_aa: ASRIEMNTEAF
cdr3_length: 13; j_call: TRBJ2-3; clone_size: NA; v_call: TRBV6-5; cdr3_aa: ASSPGGLGTDTQY
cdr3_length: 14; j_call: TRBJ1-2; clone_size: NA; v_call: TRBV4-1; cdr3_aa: ASSLFGTGMGEGYT
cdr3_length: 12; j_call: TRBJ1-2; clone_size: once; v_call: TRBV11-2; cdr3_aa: ASSLPREGYGYT
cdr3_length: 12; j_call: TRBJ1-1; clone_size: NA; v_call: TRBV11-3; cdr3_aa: ASSFQGLGTEAF
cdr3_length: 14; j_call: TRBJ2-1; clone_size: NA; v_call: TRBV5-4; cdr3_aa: ASSQGGSVGYNEQF
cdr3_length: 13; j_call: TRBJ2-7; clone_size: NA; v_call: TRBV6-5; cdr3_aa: ASSQGQGASYEQY
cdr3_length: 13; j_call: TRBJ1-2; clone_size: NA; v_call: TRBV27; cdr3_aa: ASSLSGEGHYGYT
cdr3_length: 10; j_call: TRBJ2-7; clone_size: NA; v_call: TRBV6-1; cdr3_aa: ATGTGPGEQY
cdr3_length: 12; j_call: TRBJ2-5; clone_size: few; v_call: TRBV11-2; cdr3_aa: ASSLSREVETQY
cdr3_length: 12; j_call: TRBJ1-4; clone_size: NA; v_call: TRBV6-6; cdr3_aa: ASSYSGVGEKLF
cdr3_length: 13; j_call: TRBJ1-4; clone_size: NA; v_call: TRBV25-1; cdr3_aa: ASSDTGAPNEKLF
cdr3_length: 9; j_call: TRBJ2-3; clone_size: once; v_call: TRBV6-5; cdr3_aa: ASRTADTQY
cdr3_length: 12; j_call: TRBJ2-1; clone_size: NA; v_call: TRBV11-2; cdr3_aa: ASIIGRVGNEQF